Below, one TCR beta chain is given with its context. Its target is not known. The data were obtained in a study of vaccination effects on CD4 cells after COVID-19. Study-level information: The second dose preceded post-vaccine samples by a median of 72 days.

Expansion of antigen-specific CD4+ T cells with viral peptide pools was carried out by the ViraFEST assay before sequencing. Investigators separated out CD4+ T cells once 10 days of culture had passed. Two doses of BNT162b2 or mRNA-1273 vaccine were administered to participants. The CDR3 length is 16 residues. Per germline, CDR1 LNHDA and CDR2 SQIVND (reference sequence). The V end lost 3 bases, the J end lost 3 bases, and 15 bases lay between the germline ends. Profiling relied on immunoSEQ multiplex PCR, and the TCRdb table lists in-frame clones only, not all of them. The sample lists about 28,000 clones, approximately 71% seen once, with about 10% in the top ten.

The specimen was CD4+ T cells from PBMCs cultured with HCoV-NL63 spike peptides, collected after COVID-19 vaccination. The origin of this receptor is a human donor who received a COVID-19 vaccine. The chain couples TRBV19 to TRBJ1-5; D is undetermined. The CDR3 DNA follows: TGTGCCAGTAGTATTTTGGCAGCAGCTTCCAATCAGCCCCAGCATTTT. This gives the protein CASSILAAASNQPQHF.